This TCR beta chain stems from a study of blood T cells in healthy people across ages. Broader study findings: Diversity estimates from one million T cells were considered underestimates.

This clonotype was seen at least ten times. Its antigen is unknown. PCR was performed a second time for about 7 to 11 cycles using a sample-barcoded 5' primer and a J-beta primer mix. MiXCR, run by TCRdb on the 5' RACE reads, gives a single entry per CDR3 protein. The sample holds 760,000 or so distinct CDR3 sequences, roughly 25% seen once. The germline V and J ends were trimmed by 4 bases and 7 bases, with 14 bases remaining between them. The germline CDR1 and CDR2 sequences are PRHDT and FYEKMQ (reference sequence). The CDR3 spans 13 residues. These data were also filed under a second study, of T cells of mothers and their children. That study reports: Reverse transcription into cDNA received all extracted RNA, at 1.5 ug per 15 ul.

The material sequenced was blood. The TCR was taken from a boy aged 5-17 years in good health. The rearrangement uses TRBV13 and TRBJ2-7; TRBD1 might be the D (6 bases). The CDR3 coding sequence is TGTGCCAGCAGCTCCACAGGGAGTAAGGAGCAGTACTTC. Translation gives CASSSTGSKEQYF.